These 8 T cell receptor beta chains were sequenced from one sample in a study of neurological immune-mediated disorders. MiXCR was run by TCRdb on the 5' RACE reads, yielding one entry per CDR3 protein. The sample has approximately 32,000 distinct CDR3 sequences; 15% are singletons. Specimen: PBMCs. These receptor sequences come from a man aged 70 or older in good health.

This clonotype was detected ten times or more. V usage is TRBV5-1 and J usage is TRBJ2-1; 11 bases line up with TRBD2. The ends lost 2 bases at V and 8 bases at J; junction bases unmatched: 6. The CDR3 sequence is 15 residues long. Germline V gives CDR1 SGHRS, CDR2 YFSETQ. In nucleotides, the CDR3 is TGCGCCAGCAGCTTTAGCGGGGGGGCGGATGATGAGCAGTTCTTC. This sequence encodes CASSFSGGADDEQFF.

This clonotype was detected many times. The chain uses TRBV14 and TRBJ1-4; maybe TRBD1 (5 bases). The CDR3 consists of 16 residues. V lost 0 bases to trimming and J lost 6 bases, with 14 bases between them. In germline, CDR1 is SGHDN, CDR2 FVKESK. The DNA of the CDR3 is TGTGCCAGCAGCCAAGATAAATCGTGGGGGGATGAAAAACTGTTTTTT. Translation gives CASSQDKSWGDEKLFF.

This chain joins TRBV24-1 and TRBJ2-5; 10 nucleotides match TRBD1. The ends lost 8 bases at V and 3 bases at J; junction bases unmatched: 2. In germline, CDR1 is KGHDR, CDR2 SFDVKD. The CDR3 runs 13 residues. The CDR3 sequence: CATKGQGKETQYF. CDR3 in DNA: TGTGCCACCAAGGGACAGGGGAAAGAGACCCAGTACTTC.

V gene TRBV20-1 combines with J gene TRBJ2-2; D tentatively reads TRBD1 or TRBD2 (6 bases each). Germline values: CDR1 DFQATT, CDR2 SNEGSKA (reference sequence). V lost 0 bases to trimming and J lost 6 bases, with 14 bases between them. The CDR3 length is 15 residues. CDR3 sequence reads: CSAREVGGDAGELFF. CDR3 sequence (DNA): TGCAGTGCTAGAGAAGTCGGGGGCGATGCCGGGGAGCTGTTTTTT.

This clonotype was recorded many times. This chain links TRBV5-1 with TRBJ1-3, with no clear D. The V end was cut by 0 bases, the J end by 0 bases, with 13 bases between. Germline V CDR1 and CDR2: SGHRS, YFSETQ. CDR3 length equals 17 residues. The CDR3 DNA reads TGCGCCAGCAGCTTGGGGCAATCCAGAAACTCTGGAAACACCATATATTTT. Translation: CASSLGQSRNSGNTIYF.

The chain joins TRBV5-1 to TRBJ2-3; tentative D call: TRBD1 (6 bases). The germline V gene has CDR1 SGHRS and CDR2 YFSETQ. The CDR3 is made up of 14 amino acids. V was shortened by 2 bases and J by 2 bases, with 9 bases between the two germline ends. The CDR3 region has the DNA TGCGCCAGCAGCTTAGACAGGCACACAGATACGCAGTATTTT. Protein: CASSLDRHTDTQYF.

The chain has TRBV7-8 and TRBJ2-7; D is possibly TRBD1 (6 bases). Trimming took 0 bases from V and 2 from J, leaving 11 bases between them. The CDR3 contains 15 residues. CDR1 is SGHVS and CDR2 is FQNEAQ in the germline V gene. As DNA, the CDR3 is TGTGCCAGCAGCTTAGCGCAGGGGCCAGCCTACGAGCAGTACTTC. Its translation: CASSLAQGPAYEQYF.

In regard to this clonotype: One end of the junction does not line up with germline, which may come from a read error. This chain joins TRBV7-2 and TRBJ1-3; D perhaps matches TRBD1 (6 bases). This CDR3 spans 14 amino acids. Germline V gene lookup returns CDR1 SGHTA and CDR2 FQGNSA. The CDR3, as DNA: TGTGTCAGCAGCTTAAGGACAGCTGGAAACACCATATATTTC. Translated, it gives CVSSLRTAGNTIYF.